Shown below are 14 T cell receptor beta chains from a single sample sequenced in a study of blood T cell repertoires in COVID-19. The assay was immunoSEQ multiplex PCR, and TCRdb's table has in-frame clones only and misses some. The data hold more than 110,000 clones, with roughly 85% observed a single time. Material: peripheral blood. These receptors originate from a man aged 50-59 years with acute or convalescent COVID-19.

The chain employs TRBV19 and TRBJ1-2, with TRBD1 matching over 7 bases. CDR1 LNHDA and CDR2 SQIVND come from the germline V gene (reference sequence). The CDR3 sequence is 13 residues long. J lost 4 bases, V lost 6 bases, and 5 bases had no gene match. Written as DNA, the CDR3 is TGTGCCAGTAGACAGGGACAGATCTATGGCTACACCTTC. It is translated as CASRQGQIYGYTF.

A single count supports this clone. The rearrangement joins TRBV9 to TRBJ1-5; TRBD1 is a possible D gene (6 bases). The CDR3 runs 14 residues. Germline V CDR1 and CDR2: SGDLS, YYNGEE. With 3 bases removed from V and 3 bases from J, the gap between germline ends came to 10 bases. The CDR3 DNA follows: TGTGCCAGCAGCGAAGGGGGTACCAATCAGCCCCAGCATTTT. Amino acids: CASSEGGTNQPQHF.

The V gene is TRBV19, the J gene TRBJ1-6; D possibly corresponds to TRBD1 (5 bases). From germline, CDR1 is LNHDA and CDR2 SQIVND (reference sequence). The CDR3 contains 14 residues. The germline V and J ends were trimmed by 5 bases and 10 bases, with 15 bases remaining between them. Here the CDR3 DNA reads TGTGCCAGTAGTTGGGAGGGGTTACGATCACCCCTCCACTTT. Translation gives CASSWEGLRSPLHF.

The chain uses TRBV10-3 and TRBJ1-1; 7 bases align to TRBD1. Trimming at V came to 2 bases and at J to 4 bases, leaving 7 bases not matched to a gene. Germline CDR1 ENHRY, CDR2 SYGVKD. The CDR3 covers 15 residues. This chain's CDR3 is CAISEGMTGRTEAFF. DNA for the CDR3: TGTGCCATCAGTGAGGGAATGACAGGGCGCACTGAAGCTTTCTTT.

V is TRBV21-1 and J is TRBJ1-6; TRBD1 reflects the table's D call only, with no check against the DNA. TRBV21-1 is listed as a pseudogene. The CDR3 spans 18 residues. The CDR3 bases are TGTGCCAGCAGCAAAGCGCTCGGTGATGCCAGGTGGGATTCACCCCTCCACTTT. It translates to CASSKALGDARWDSPLHF.

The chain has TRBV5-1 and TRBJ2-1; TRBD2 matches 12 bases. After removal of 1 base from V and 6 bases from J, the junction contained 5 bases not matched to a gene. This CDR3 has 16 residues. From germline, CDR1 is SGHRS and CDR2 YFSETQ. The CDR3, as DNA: TGCGCCAGCAGCTTGCCGACTAGCGGGAGTATCAATGAGCAGTTCTTC. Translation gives CASSLPTSGSINEQFF.

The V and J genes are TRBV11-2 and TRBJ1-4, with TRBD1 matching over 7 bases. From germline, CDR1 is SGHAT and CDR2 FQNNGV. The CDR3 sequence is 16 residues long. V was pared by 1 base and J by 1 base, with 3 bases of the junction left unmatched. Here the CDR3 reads CASSLAHRGTNEKLFF. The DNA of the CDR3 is TGTGCCAGCAGCTTAGCCCACAGGGGAACTAATGAAAAACTGTTTTTT.

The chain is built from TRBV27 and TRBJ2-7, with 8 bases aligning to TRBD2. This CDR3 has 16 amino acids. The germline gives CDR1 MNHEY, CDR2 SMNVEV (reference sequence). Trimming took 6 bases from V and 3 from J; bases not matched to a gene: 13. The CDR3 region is CASRPGGARTFYEQYF. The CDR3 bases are TGTGCCAGCAGGCCGGGAGGGGCCAGGACCTTCTACGAGCAGTACTTC.

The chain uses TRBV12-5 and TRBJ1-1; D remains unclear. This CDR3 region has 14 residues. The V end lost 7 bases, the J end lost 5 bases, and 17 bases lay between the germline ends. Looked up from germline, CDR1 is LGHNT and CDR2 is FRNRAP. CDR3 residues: CASALNGGWTEAFF. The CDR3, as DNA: TGTGCTAGTGCCCTTAATGGAGGCTGGACTGAAGCTTTCTTT. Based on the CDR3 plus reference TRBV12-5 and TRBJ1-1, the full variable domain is DARVTQTPRHKVTEMGQEVTMRCQPILGHNTVFWYRQTMMQGLELLAYFRNRAPLDDSGMPKDRFSAEMPDATLATLKIQPSEPRDSAVYFCASALNGGWTEAFFGQGTRLTVV.

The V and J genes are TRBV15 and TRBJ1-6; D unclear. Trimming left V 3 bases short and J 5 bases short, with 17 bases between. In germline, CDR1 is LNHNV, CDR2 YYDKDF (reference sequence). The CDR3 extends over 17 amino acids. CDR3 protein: CATSRATQNLNNSPLHF. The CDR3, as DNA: TGTGCCACCAGCAGGGCGACACAGAACCTCAATAATTCACCCCTCCACTTT.

The CDR3 DNA reads TGCGCCAGCAGCTTGGCCGCACAGGTTAGGACTGAAGCTTTCTTT. Protein: CASSLAAQVRTEAFF. This sequence joins TRBV5-1 and TRBJ1-1; a possible D gene is TRBD1 (5 bases). CDR3 length: 15 residues. Looked up from germline, CDR1 is SGHRS and CDR2 is YFSETQ. V lost 0 bases and J 5 bases, leaving 14 bases between the germline ends.

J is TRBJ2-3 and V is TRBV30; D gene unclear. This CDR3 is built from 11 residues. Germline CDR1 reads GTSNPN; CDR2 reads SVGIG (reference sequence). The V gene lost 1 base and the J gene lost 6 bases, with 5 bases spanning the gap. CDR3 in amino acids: CAWSEEDTQYF. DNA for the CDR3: TGTGCCTGGAGTGAAGAGGATACGCAGTATTTT.

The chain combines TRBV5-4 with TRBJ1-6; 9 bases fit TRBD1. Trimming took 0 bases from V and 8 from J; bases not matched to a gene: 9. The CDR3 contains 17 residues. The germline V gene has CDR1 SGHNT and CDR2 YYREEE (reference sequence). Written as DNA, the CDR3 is TGTGCCAGCAGCTTGGTCCTTCAGAGGACAGGGGATTCACCCCTCCACTTT. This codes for CASSLVLQRTGDSPLHF.

Here the CDR3 reads CASSYTQGTTDGYTF. Written as DNA, the CDR3 is TGTGCCAGCAGTTATACACAGGGAACGACCGATGGCTACACCTTC. The V call is TRBV6-6, the J call TRBJ1-2; possibly TRBD1 for D (6 bases). This CDR3 has 15 amino acids. The germline V and J ends were trimmed by 3 bases and 6 bases, with 17 bases remaining between them. Germline V lookup: CDR1 MNHNY, CDR2 SVGAGI (reference sequence).